One sample yielded the 5 T cell receptor beta chains listed below, sequenced in a study of CD8 T cells in Susac syndrome (dated by TCRdb to the late 2010s). Library preparation used the immunoSEQ multiplex PCR assay. RNA was extracted using the RNeasy kit, and roughly 0.45 to 1 microgram was reverse transcribed with random hexamers. The public sequencing data were trimmed at Q25 with fastp and processed into clonotypes with MiXCR by TCRdb, which kept only in-frame beta chains. Records with the same CDR3 protein are collapsed into one entry carrying the most frequent genes and DNA. This sample is represented by some 140,000 distinct CDR3 sequences; around 85% of them were singletons. Around 0.49% of the sample lies in the top ten. Source material: CD8+ T cells from PBMCs. These TCRs come from a human donor with multiple sclerosis.

A word on this clonotype: A junction boundary mismatches the germline segment, possibly from a read error. The V call is TRBV20-1, the J call TRBJ2-2; possible D gene TRBD2, 6 bases. The CDR3 runs to 14 residues. Germline loops: CDR1 DFQATT, CDR2 SNEGSKA (reference sequence). The CDR3 spells CSASTGRNSGELFF. As DNA, the CDR3 is TGCAGTGCTAGTACGGGGAGGAACAGCGGGGAGCTGTTTTTT.

The rearrangement uses TRBV20-1 and TRBJ2-3; the D is unclear. This CDR3 has 14 amino acids. Per the germline V gene, CDR1 is DFQATT and CDR2 is SNEGSKA (reference sequence). V was shortened by 3 bases and J by 1 base, with 11 bases between the two germline ends. The CDR3 here is CSARDQARTDTQYF. Written as DNA, the CDR3 is TGCAGTGCTAGGGACCAGGCCCGCACAGATACGCAGTATTTT.

With respect to this clonotype: The junction and the germline gene differ at one end; a read error may be behind it. The rearrangement uses TRBV13 and TRBJ2-5; the match to TRBD1 covers 11 bases. CDR1 and CDR2 from the germline V gene are PRHDT and FYEKMQ (reference sequence). There are 15 residues in the CDR3. CDR3 loop: CASSLGQGAEETQYF. CDR3 nucleotide sequence: TGTGCCAGCAGCCTAGGACAGGGGGCGGAAGAGACCCAGTACTTC.

This chain links TRBV6-4 with TRBJ2-7; TRBD2 agrees at 12 bases. CDR3 size: 15 residues. The V segment lost 7 bases and the J segment 4 bases; nucleotides outside the gene matches: 8. Germline CDR1 reads MRHNA; CDR2 reads SNTAGT. The CDR3 bases are TGTGCCAGCAACCCGCGACTAGCGGGGGATTACGAGCAGTACGTC. This encodes CASNPRLAGDYEQYV.

J is TRBJ2-2 and V is TRBV7-9, with D unresolved. The CDR3 has 15 residues. The V end was cut by 5 bases, the J end by 5 bases, with 15 bases between. Looked up from germline, CDR1 is SEHNR and CDR2 is FQNEAQ (reference sequence). The CDR3 loop is CASSLPPGRTGELFF. The DNA for the CDR3 is TGTGCCAGCAGCCTCCCCCCGGGCCGAACCGGGGAGCTGTTTTTT.